What follows are 22 T cell receptor beta chains derived from one specimen sequenced in a study of response to subunit inactivated influenza vaccine. TCRdb fed the RT-PCR reads into MiXCR, producing one record per CDR3 protein. The data contain 800,000 to 1,000,000 distinct CDR3 sequences, less than 25% of them singletons. Source: PBMCs from blood, taken around 5 days after vaccination. The receptors originated from a man between 50 and 59 years old who received an inactivated influenza vaccine.

V usage is TRBV11-2 and J usage is TRBJ2-3; 7 bases agree with TRBD2. Germline V gives CDR1 SGHAT, CDR2 FQNNGV. V gave up 2 bases and J gave up 1 base; unmatched junction bases: 12. This CDR3 is built from 18 residues. CDR3 sequence reads: CASSLYSAGVGRTDTQYF. The CDR3 DNA sequence: TGTGCCAGCAGCTTATATTCTGCGGGAGTGGGTCGCACAGATACGCAGTATTTT.

The CDR3 loop is CASSRGLAGFKKGETQYF. The CDR3 DNA is TGTGCCAGCAGCAGGGGACTAGCGGGTTTCAAGAAGGGGGAGACCCAGTACTTC. The chain uses TRBV11-1 and TRBJ2-5, with TRBD2 matching over 12 bases. The CDR3 totals 18 residues. The V segment lost 5 bases and the J segment 5 bases; nucleotides outside the gene matches: 15. The germline CDR1 and CDR2 sequences are SGHAT and FQDESV (reference sequence).

This clonotype has only a few counts. V is TRBV12-3 or TRBV12-4 and J is TRBJ1-2; 8 positions match TRBD1. The CDR3 runs 13 residues. Germline trimming cut 5 bases from V and 4 bases from J; bases unmatched to any gene: 3. The CDR3 nucleotides are TGTGCCAGCAGTCGGGACAGGACCTATGGCTACACCTTC. Translation: CASSRDRTYGYTF.

The CDR3 DNA follows: TGCAGTGCTAGAACCCCCGCGGGCGCGTCAAAATACGAGCAGTACTTC. It is translated as CSARTPAGASKYEQYF. This sequence joins TRBV20-1 and TRBJ2-7, with D possibly TRBD2 on 5 matching bases. CDR3 length equals 16 residues. The germline V gene encodes CDR1 DFQATT and CDR2 SNEGSKA (reference sequence). Trimming pared 2 bases from V and 4 bases from J, leaving 21 bases between.

The chain recombines TRBV20-1 with TRBJ2-3, with 14 bases lining up with TRBD2. CDR1 DFQATT and CDR2 SNEGSKA come from the germline V gene (reference sequence). V was clipped by 6 bases and J by 4 bases; unmatched bases: 3. The CDR3 is made up of 14 amino acids. The CDR3 sequence: CSATTSGGADTQYF. The CDR3 nucleotides are TGCAGTGCCACGACTAGCGGGGGGGCAGATACGCAGTATTTT.

The chain has TRBV5-5 and TRBJ2-7; 9 bases agree with TRBD2. J lost 3 bases, V lost 3 bases, and 4 bases had no gene match. Germline V gives CDR1 SGHKS, CDR2 YYEKEE (reference sequence). CDR3 length: 14 amino acids. The CDR3 region has the DNA TGTGCCAGCAGCTCTAGCGGGACCGACTACGAGCAGTACTTC. Its translation is CASSSSGTDYEQYF.

This clonotype showed up many times. The V and J genes are TRBV12-3 or TRBV12-4 and TRBJ2-5; D remains ambiguous. The CDR3 is 13 amino acids. V lost 3 bases, J lost 7 bases, and 12 bases lay in between. CDR3 loop: CASSLGVPGTQYF. CDR3 coding DNA: TGTGCCAGCAGTTTGGGCGTACCGGGGACCCAGTACTTC.

This chain links TRBV30 with TRBJ1-5, with D perhaps matching TRBD1 (6 bases). This CDR3 spans 13 amino acids. Germline CDR1 GTSNPN, CDR2 SVGIG (reference sequence). V gave up 5 bases and J gave up 0 bases, with 8 bases separating them. In nucleotides, the CDR3 is TGTGCCTGGGCAGGGGATAGCAATCAGCCCCAGCATTTT. Encoded protein: CAWAGDSNQPQHF.

This clonotype was counted only a few times. The rearrangement joins TRBV20-1 to TRBJ1-5; D gene uncertain. The CDR3 has 14 amino acids. Deletions cut 5 bases from V and 2 bases from J, with 13 bases between. Germline values: CDR1 DFQATT, CDR2 SNEGSKA (reference sequence). CDR3 nucleotide sequence: TGCAGTGCTCCTGTAGGGAATGGCAATCAGCCCCAGCATTTT. Its translation is CSAPVGNGNQPQHF.

This sequence joins TRBV20-1 and TRBJ2-3; 16 positions agree with TRBD2. In germline, CDR1 is DFQATT, CDR2 SNEGSKA (reference sequence). The J segment lost 2 bases and the V segment lost 1 base, leaving 12 bases of the junction unmatched. The CDR3 has 20 residues. The CDR3 DNA follows: TGCAGTGCTAGAGCCTCGGGACTAGCGGGAGGGCCGTCGGTCACAGATACGCAGTATTTT. Translation: CSARASGLAGGPSVTDTQYF.

This clonotype has a handful of counts. The chain employs TRBV12-3 or TRBV12-4 and TRBJ2-5; 7 positions agree with TRBD2. The V segment lost 5 bases and the J segment 5 bases; nucleotides outside the gene matches: 5. The CDR3 length is 13 residues. CDR3 in amino acids: CASSPGGRETQYF. CDR3 DNA sequence: TGTGCCAGCAGTCCGGGAGGCAGGGAGACCCAGTACTTC.

The chain employs TRBV5-5 and TRBJ2-7; unclear D gene. The CDR3 consists of 14 residues. Germline V CDR1 and CDR2: SGHKS, YYEKEE (reference sequence). The V end lost 2 bases, the J end lost 0 bases, and 9 bases lay between the germline ends. Written as DNA, the CDR3 is TGTGCCAGCAGCTTCGACATCCACTCCTACGAGCAGTACTTC. It codes for CASSFDIHSYEQYF.

This chain connects TRBV4-3 to TRBJ2-7; D gene ambiguous. The CDR3 spans 14 residues. In germline, CDR1 is LGHNA, CDR2 YSLEER. V dropped 1 base and J dropped 2 bases, with 9 bases sitting between them. CDR3 in DNA: TGCGCCAGCAGCCAAGGGGTAGTACCCTACGAGCAGTACTTC. This gives the protein CASSQGVVPYEQYF.

A few counts support this clonotype. This sequence joins TRBV5-5 and TRBJ2-2; D call uncertain. Germline CDR1 reads SGHKS; CDR2 reads YYEKEE (reference sequence). CDR3 length: 14 amino acids. The V end lost 1 base, the J end lost 8 bases, and 12 bases lay between the germline ends. The CDR3 loop is CASSLNVVWGELFF. The CDR3, as DNA: TGTGCCAGCAGCTTGAATGTCGTGTGGGGGGAGCTGTTTTTT.

This chain links TRBV9 with TRBJ2-5; D is undetermined. CDR3 length: 13 residues. Germline-derived CDR1 and CDR2 are SGDLS and YYNGEE. The V and J ends lost 0 bases and 5 bases respectively, with 8 bases between them. The CDR3 region is CASSVDSAETQYF. The CDR3, as DNA: TGTGCCAGCAGCGTAGATAGTGCGGAGACCCAGTACTTC.

With regard to this clonotype: The DNA is left out, because the CDR3 cannot be placed on it with certainty; the CDR3 is given as TCRdb lists it. V and J are TRBV7-2 and TRBJ2-7; TRBD2 was called by the table and not checked on the DNA. Per germline, CDR1 SGHTA and CDR2 FQGNSA. Counting both end residues, the CDR3 totals 15 amino acids. CDR3: CASSILVGGSYEQYF.

This clonotype was found a few times. The chain combines TRBV29-1 with TRBJ1-1; no definite D call. The CDR3 consists of 13 residues. Trimming pared 4 bases from V and 4 bases from J, leaving 13 bases between. Germline CDR1 reads SQVTM; CDR2 reads ANQGSEA. For the CDR3, the DNA is TGCAGCGTTGCCGGGCCTCGGGGCACTGAAGCTTTCTTT. Its protein is CSVAGPRGTEAFF.

This clonotype was detected only a few times. The rearrangement joins TRBV6-1 to TRBJ2-4; 7 nucleotides line up with TRBD2. This CDR3 spans 16 amino acids. The germline gives CDR1 MNHNS, CDR2 SASEGT. The ends lost 5 bases at V and 7 bases at J; junction bases unmatched: 14. The CDR3 coding sequence is TGTGCCAGCAGTCCGACTAGCCCGGGAGTGGGGAACATTCAGTACTTC. This encodes CASSPTSPGVGNIQYF.

In this sample, this clonotype turned up a few times. V gene TRBV12-3 or TRBV12-4 combines with J gene TRBJ1-3, with 9 bases that match TRBD1. With 7 bases clipped from V and 2 bases from J, the junction kept 3 bases outside the gene matches. This CDR3 has 14 amino acids. The CDR3 reads CASIDRGAGNTIYF. CDR3 bases: TGTGCCAGCATTGACAGGGGGGCTGGAAACACCATATATTTT.

The table lists this clonotype with a few counts. The chain's CDR3 is CASVQGVNTGELFF. CDR3 DNA: TGTGCCAGTGTACAGGGAGTGAACACCGGGGAGCTGTTTTTT. The chain employs TRBV7-9 and TRBJ2-2, with D possibly matching TRBD1 (6 bases). V dropped 9 bases and J dropped 1 base, with 12 bases sitting between them. The CDR3 has 14 residues. Per germline, CDR1 SEHNR and CDR2 FQNEAQ (reference sequence).

The chain couples TRBV7-8 to TRBJ2-5; 10 nucleotides line up with TRBD2. V lost 5 bases and J lost 1; bases outside the gene matches: 13. The CDR3 runs to 18 residues. Looked up from germline, CDR1 is SGHVS and CDR2 is FQNEAQ. The CDR3 DNA reads TGTGCCAGCAGCCGCGGTCTAGCGGGGGTACCGTTCCAAGAGACCCAGTACTTC. It yields the protein CASSRGLAGVPFQETQYF.

The rearrangement joins TRBV6-2 or TRBV6-3 to TRBJ2-6; D uncertain. The CDR3 loop spans 18 amino acids. The germline CDR1 and CDR2 sequences are MNHEY and SVGEGT. V was trimmed by 7 bases and J by 1 base, leaving 20 bases between them. This CDR3 is CASTLRTPRLSGANVLTF. The CDR3 DNA follows: TGTGCCAGCACCCTTAGAACTCCGAGGTTATCTGGGGCCAACGTCCTGACTTTC.